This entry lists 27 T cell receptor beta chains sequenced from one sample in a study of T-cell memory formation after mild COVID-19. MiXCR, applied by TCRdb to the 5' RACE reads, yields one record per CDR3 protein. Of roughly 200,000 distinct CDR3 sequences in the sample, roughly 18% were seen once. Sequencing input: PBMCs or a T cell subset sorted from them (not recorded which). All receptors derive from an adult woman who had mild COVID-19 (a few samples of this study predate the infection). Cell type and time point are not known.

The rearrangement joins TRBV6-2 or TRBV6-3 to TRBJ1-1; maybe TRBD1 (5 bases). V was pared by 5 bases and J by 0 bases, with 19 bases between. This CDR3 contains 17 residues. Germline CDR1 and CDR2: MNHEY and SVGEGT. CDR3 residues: CASSAPSFVGLNTEAFF. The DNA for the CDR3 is TGTGCCAGCAGTGCGCCCAGTTTTGTGGGGCTGAACACTGAAGCTTTCTTT.

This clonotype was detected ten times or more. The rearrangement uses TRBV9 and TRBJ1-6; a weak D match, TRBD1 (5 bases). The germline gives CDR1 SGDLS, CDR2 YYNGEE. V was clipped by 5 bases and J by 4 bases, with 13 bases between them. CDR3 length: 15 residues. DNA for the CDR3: TGTGCCAGCAGTCCCGGGACCGGATATAATTCACCCCTCCACTTT. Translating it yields CASSPGTGYNSPLHF.

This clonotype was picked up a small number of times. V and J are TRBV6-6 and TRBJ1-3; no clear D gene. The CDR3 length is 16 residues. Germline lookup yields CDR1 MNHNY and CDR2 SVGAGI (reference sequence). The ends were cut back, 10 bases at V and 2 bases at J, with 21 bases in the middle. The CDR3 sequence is CATKRGGVFTGNTIYF. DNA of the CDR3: TGTGCCACCAAGCGGGGTGGCGTTTTTACTGGAAACACCATATATTTT.

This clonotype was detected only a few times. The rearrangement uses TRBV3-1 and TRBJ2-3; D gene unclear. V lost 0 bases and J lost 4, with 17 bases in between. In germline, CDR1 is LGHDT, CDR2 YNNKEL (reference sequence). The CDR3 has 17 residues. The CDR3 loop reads CASSQDGSVSSADTQYF. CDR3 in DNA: TGTGCCAGCAGCCAAGATGGAAGCGTTAGTTCTGCAGATACGCAGTATTTT.

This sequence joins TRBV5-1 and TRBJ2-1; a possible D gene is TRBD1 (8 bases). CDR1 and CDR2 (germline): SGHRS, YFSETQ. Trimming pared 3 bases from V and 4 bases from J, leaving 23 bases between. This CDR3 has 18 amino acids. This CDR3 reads CASSSDRGGPSGYNEQFF. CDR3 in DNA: TGCGCCAGCAGCTCTGACAGGGGTGGGCCTAGCGGATACAATGAGCAGTTCTTC.

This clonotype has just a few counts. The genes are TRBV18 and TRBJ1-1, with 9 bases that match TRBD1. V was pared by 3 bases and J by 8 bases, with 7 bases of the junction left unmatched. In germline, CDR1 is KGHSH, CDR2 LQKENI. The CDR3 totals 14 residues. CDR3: CASSPPGQGSEAFF. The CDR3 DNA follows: TGTGCCAGCTCACCCCCGGGACAGGGCTCAGAAGCTTTCTTT.

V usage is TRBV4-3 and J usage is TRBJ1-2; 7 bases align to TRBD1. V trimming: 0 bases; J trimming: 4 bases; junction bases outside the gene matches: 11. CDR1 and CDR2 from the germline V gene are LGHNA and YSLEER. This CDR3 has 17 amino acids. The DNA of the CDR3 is TGCGCCAGCAGCCAAGAAAACTCACACAGGGGATCCTATGGCTACACCTTC. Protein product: CASSQENSHRGSYGYTF.

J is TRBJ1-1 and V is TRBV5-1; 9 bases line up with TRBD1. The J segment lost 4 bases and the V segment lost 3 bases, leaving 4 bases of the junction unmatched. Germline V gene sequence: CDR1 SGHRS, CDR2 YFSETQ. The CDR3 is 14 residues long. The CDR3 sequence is CASSWGQGATEAFF. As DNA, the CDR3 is TGCGCCAGCAGCTGGGGACAGGGCGCCACTGAAGCTTTCTTT.

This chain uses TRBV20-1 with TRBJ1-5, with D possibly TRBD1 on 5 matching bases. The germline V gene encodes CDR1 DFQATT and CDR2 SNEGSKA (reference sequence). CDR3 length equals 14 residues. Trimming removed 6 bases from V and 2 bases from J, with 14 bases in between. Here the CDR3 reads CSARATGGNQPQHF. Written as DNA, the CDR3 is TGCAGTGCCCGCGCGACGGGGGGCAATCAGCCCCAGCATTTT.

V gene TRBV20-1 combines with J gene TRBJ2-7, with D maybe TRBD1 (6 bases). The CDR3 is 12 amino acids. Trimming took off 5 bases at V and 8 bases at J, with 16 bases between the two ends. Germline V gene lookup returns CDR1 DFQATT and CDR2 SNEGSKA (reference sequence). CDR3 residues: CSAGNQGQQQYF. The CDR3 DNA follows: TGCAGTGCTGGGAACCAGGGGCAGCAGCAGTACTTC.

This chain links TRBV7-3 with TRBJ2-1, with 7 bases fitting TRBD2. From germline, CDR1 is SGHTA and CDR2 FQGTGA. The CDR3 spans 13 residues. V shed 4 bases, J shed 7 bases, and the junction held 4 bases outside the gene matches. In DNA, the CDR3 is TGTGCCAGCAGCTCGACTAGCCAAAATGAGCAGTTCTTC. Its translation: CASSSTSQNEQFF. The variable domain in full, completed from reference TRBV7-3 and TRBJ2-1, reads GAGVSQTPSNKVTEKGKYVELRCDPISGHTALYWYRQSLGQGPEFLIYFQGTGAADDSGLPNDRFFAVRPEGSVSTLKIQRTERGDSAVYLCASSSTSQNEQFFGPGTRLTVL.

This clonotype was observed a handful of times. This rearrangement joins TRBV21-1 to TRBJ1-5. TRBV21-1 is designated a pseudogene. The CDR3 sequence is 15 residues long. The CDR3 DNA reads TGTGCCAGCCCGAGGGCAGGGAGGAGCAATCAGCCCCAGCATTTT. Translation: CASPRAGRSNQPQHF.

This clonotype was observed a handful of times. The CDR3 DNA is TGTGCCAGCAGTTACTCAGGCCGGGTCAGCACAGATACGCAGTATTTT. Its translation: CASSYSGRVSTDTQYF. This chain joins TRBV6-5 and TRBJ2-3; D is ambiguous. There are 16 residues in the CDR3. Germline V lookup: CDR1 MNHEY, CDR2 SVGAGI. Trimming removed 0 bases at V and 0 bases at J, with 10 bases between.

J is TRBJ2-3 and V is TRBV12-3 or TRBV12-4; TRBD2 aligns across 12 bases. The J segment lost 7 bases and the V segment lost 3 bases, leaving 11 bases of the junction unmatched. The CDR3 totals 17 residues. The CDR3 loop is CASSFARLAGGIHTQYF. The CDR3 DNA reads TGTGCCAGCAGTTTTGCCCGCCTAGCGGGGGGGATACATACGCAGTATTTT.

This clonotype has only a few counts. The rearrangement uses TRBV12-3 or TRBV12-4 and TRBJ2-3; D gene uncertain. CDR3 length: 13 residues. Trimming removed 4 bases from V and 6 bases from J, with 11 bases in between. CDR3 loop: CASSSQKADTQYF. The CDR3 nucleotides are TGTGCCAGCAGTTCCCAGAAAGCGGATACGCAGTATTTT.

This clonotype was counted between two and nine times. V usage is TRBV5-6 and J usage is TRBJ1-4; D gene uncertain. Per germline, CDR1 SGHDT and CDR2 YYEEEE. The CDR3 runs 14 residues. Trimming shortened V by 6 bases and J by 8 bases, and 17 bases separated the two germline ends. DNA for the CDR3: TGTGCCAGCAATTCAGTTTCGGCTAGGGAAAAACTGTTTTTT. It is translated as CASNSVSAREKLFF.

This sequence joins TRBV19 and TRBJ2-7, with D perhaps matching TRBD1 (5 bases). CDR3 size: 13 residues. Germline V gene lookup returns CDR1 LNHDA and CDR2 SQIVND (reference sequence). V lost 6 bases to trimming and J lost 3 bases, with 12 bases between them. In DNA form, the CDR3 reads TGTGCCAGTAGCCTCCAGGGCCGCTACGAGCAGTACTTC. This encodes CASSLQGRYEQYF.

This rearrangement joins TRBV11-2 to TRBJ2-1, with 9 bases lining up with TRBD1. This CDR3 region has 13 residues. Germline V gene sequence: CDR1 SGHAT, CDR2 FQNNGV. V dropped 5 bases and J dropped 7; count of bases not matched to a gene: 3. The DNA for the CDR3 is TGTGCCAGCAGCCGGGACAGGGCTAATGAGCAGTTCTTC. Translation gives CASSRDRANEQFF.

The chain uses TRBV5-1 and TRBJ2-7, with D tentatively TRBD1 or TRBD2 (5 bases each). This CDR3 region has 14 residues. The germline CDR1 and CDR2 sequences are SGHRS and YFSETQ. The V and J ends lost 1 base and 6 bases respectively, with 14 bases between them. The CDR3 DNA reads TGCGCCAGCAGCTTGAGTCGGGACGCCTTCGAGCAGTACTTC. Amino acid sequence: CASSLSRDAFEQYF.

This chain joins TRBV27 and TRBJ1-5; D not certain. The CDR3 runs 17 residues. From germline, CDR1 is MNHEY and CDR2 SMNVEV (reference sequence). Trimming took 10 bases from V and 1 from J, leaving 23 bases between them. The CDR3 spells CATLPSGYMRSNQPQHF. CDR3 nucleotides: TGTGCCACCTTACCATCCGGTTACATGAGGAGCAATCAGCCCCAGCATTTT.

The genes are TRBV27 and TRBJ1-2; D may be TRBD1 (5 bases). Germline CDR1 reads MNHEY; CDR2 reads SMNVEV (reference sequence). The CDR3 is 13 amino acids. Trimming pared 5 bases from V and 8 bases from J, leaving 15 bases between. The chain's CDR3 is CASSPRAWGGYTF. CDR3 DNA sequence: TGTGCCAGCAGTCCGAGGGCCTGGGGGGGCTACACCTTC.

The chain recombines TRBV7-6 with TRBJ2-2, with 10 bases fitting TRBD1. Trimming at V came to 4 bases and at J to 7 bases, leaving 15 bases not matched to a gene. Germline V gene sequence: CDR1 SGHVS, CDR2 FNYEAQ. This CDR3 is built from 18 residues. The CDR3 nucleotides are TGTGCCAGCAGCTACCTATACCGGGACAGGGGATCGAGCGGGGAGCTGTTTTTT. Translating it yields CASSYLYRDRGSSGELFF.

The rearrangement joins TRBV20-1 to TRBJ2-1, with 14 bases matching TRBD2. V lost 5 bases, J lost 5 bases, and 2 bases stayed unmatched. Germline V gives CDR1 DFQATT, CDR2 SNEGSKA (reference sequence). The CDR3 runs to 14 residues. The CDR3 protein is CSARLAGGHNEQFF. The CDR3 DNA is TGCAGTGCTCGACTAGCGGGAGGGCACAATGAGCAGTTCTTC.

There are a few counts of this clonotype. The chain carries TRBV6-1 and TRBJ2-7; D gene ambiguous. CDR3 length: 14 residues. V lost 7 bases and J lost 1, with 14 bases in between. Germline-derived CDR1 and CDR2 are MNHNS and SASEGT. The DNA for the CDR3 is TGTGCCAGCACTAACCCCAGGAGTTCCTACGAGCAGTACTTC. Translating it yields CASTNPRSSYEQYF.

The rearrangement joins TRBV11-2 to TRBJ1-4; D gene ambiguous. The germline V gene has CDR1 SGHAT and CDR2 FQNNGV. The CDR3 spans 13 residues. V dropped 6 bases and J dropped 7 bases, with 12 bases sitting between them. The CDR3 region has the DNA TGTGCCAGCAGGGCCTACATCCTTGAAAAACTGTTTTTT. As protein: CASRAYILEKLFF.

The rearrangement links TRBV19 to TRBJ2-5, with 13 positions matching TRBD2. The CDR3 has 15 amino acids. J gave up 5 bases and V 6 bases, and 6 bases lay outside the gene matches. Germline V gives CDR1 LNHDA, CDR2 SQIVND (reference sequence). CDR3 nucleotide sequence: TGTGCCAGTAGCCGGACTAGCGGGAGTGGGGAGACCCAGTACTTC. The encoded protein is CASSRTSGSGETQYF.

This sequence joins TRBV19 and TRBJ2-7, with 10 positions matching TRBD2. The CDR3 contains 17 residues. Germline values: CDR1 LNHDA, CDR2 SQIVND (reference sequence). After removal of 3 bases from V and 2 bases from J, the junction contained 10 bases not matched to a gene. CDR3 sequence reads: CASSIRPSGSAAYEQYF. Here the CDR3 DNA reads TGTGCCAGTAGTATTCGCCCTAGCGGGAGTGCCGCCTACGAGCAGTACTTC.